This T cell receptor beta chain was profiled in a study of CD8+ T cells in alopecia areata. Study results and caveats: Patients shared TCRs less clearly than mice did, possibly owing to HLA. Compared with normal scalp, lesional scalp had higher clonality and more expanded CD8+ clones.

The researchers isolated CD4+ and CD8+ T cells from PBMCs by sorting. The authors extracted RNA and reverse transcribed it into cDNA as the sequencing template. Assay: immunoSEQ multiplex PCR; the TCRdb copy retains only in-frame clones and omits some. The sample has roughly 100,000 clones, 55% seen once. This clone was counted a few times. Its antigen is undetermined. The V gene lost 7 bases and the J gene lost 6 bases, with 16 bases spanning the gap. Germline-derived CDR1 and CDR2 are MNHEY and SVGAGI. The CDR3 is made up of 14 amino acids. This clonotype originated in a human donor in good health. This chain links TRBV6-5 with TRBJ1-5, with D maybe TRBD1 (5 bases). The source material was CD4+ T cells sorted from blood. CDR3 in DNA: TGTGCCAGCACCCCGGGACTCGGGGGTCAGCCCCAGCATTTT. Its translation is CASTPGLGGQPQHF.